The 2 T cell receptor beta chains below come from one sample, sequenced in a study of CD8+ T cells in alopecia areata. cDNA prepared by RNA extraction and subsequent reverse transcription served as the template for sequencing. Sequenced by immunoSEQ multiplex PCR; TCRdb stores in-frame clones only, minus some. The sample includes roughly 100,000 clones, 55% of them seen just once. Sample: CD4+ T cells sorted from blood. Receptor source: a human donor in good health.

CDR3 bases: TGTGCCAGCAGTCGGGGACAGGGGGCGTACGAGCAGTACTTC. Amino acids: CASSRGQGAYEQYF. This chain connects TRBV28 to TRBJ2-7; 12 nucleotides agree with TRBD1. Germline V gene lookup returns CDR1 MDHEN and CDR2 SYDVKM. With 5 bases clipped from V and 4 bases from J, the junction kept 3 bases outside the gene matches. The CDR3 totals 14 residues.

The genes are TRBV30 and TRBJ2-7; no firm D call. There are 13 residues in the CDR3. Germline lookup yields CDR1 GTSNPN and CDR2 SVGIG (reference sequence). V lost 8 bases to trimming and J lost 7 bases, with 21 bases between them. CDR3 sequence (DNA): TGTGCCGGGGTACGTTGGGCAGGATCTGAGCAGTACTTC. Translated: CAGVRWAGSEQYF.